This T cell receptor (beta chain) originates from a study of regulatory T cells in long-lasting Graves disease. The study's findings and limits: Persistent disease showed a preference for TRBV28, TRBJ1-2 and TRBJ2-5.

The CDR3 extends over 14 amino acids. The germline V gene has CDR1 SGHAT and CDR2 FQNNGV. V lost 3 bases to trimming and J lost 7 bases, with 10 bases between them. Through Arm-PCR of CDR3 regions and iRepertoire HTBI primers, TCR beta libraries were built. MiXCR, run by TCRdb on the multiplex PCR reads, gives a single entry per CDR3 protein. Here the sample spans hundreds of thousands of distinct CDR3 sequences, 15% to 20% being singletons. The time point denotes: persistent/refractory GD, antithyroid drugs over 5 years with positive TRAb. The TCR library was made from RNA that had been extracted from PBMCs in TRIzol. Patients met American Thyroid Association criteria for Graves' disease. The EDTA tubes were filled with nine milliliters of drawn peripheral blood. In the case of this clonotype: Its cognate antigen is unknown. The missing conserved phenylalanine or tryptophan at the end of this CDR3 makes a read error likely.

The sample was peripheral blood mononuclear cells (PBMCs), taken when the disease was refractory, from a patient treated with antithyroid drugs. This chain joins TRBV11-2 and TRBJ1-6; D may be TRBD1 (5 bases). The sequence was collected from a female donor with Graves disease. CDR3 residues: CASSFQGPNSPLHY. The CDR3 DNA follows: TGTGCCAGCAGCTTCCAGGGACCCAATTCACCCCTCCACTAT.